This T cell receptor beta chain is drawn from a study of blood T cell repertoires in COVID-19. Study-wide context: The United States, Italy and Spain provided the acute and convalescent COVID-19 samples. PBMCs, B-cell-depleted T cells, or T cells were the source of the cDNA or gDNA that made up the material.

Trimming stripped 3 bases from V and 5 bases from J, with 12 bases between. There are 14 residues in the CDR3. The germline V gene has CDR1 SGHDT and CDR2 YYEEEE. Under the authors' procedure: Quantification of nucleated cells was approximated via reference gene primer amplification. Sequencing used immunoSEQ multiplex PCR; TCRdb keeps in-frame clones, though not all of them. From that table come the V and J calls and clone size; the DNA was used to work out D and trimming. The data show roughly 40,000 clones, 86% seen once. The sequenced sample was peripheral blood. The receptor was isolated from a man between 70 and 80 years old with acute or convalescent COVID-19. The chain is built from TRBV5-6 and TRBJ1-5; D might be TRBD1 (5 bases). The DNA for the CDR3 is TGTGCCAGCAGCTCCCGACAGCATGATCAGCCCCAGCATTTT. Its translation is CASSSRQHDQPQHF.